A selection of T cell receptor beta chains follows, all from one sample in a study of shared clonotypes between healthy human individuals. TCRdb's table, derived via immunoSEQ multiplex PCR, lists solely in-frame clones and lacks some. The profile shows about 180,000 clones, 90% to 95% of them singletons. Material: naive CD4+ T cells sorted from blood. The receptors originated from a woman aged 25 to 39 in good health. Each CDR3 is given without its conserved first and last residue.

CDR3 protein,V gene,J gene
ASSLVQREPQYNEQF,TRBV7-2,TRBJ2-1
ASSYSGPAEAF,TRBV6-6,TRBJ1-1
ASSNRGQGASYEQY,TRBV18,TRBJ2-7
SAIKREVGYEQY,TRBV29-1,-
ASSSVAGREDNEQF,TRBV6-5,TRBJ2-1
ASSSGLAGTEQY,TRBV11-2,TRBJ2-7
ASSVDQGGPYNEQF,TRBV9,TRBJ2-1
SVEPRSGETQY,TRBV29-1,TRBJ2-5
ASSDPNQETQY,TRBV10-1,TRBJ2-5
ASKIIRGHEMNTEAF,TRBV2,TRBJ1-1
ASKDLRQGGHGYT,TRBV28,TRBJ1-2
ASSPGWGQPNEKLF,TRBV7-2,TRBJ1-4
ASSLAGGREYNEQF,TRBV5-8,TRBJ2-1
ASRLGTGPSYEQY,TRBV19,TRBJ2-7
ASIGQPYSNQPQH,TRBV6-1,TRBJ1-5
ASSVNGRASETQY,TRBV2,TRBJ2-5
ASSPRPGQGKEKLF,TRBV9,TRBJ1-4
ASSFRDRANTGELF,TRBV11-2,TRBJ2-2
ASRDKRQNPYEQY,TRBV6-1,-
ASRVGGQGIGGANVLT,TRBV28,TRBJ2-6
ASSRQGSYEQY,TRBV6-1,TRBJ2-7
ASSQESRAKFYTQY,TRBV4-1,TRBJ2-3
ASSRNRDRDGYT,TRBV19,TRBJ1-2
ASSLAGASYNEQF,TRBV27,TRBJ2-1
ASSFTGGPEKLF,TRBV7-6,TRBJ1-4
ASYRGPGTTYEQY,TRBV28,TRBJ2-7
ASSLGQGYSPLH,TRBV7-3,TRBJ1-6
ASSPRMTVDEQF,TRBV18,TRBJ2-1
ASRGSTGELF,TRBV28,TRBJ2-2
ASRFPGTGSDGELF,TRBV7-3,TRBJ2-2
ASSEMGIYGYT,TRBV25-1,TRBJ1-2
ASSPDTVGYT,TRBV28,TRBJ1-2
ASSASGTGAIEKLF,TRBV9,TRBJ1-4
ASSGRPSGANVLT,TRBV2,TRBJ2-6
ASSDGTAFYEQY,TRBV6-5,TRBJ2-7